These T cell receptor beta chains were read from a single sample in a study of cytomegalovirus exposure and HLA in healthy donors. Sequenced by immunoSEQ multiplex PCR; TCRdb stores in-frame clones only, minus some. The sample comprises under 95,000 clones, less than 10% of which are singletons, and 2.3% rests with the top ten. The sample consisted of PBMCs. The receptors derive from a man aged 50 or older in good health and CMV-seronegative. CDR3s leave out the opening cysteine and the closing phenylalanine or tryptophan. Fields, in order: clone size, J gene, V gene, CDR3 protein. Only part of the rows carry a size: once, few, many, or a class if the clone is expanded.

>.|TRBJ2-7|TRBV19
ASSIGGGAGEQY
>.|TRBJ1-1|TRBV7-3
ASSRDRNTEAF
>few|TRBJ2-5|TRBV30
AWSMVGEAQY
>.|TRBJ1-4|TRBV28
ASSSPRGQGAVNLF
>.|TRBJ1-2|TRBV6-1
ASSFSGRVAGYT
>.|TRBJ1-1|TRBV6-5
ASSSYAGGTEAF
>.|TRBJ2-3|TRBV9
ASSGQGFTDTQY
>.|TRBJ1-2|TRBV10-3
AISRPGQGAIGVT
>few|TRBJ2-2|TRBV6-6
ASSPSSTGELF
>.|TRBJ1-5|TRBV5-5
ASSLGGYQPQH
>.|TRBJ2-1|TRBV10-3
AITKQARGNNEQF
>.|TRBJ2-1|TRBV1
TSSQGSSGSTYNEQF
>few|TRBJ1-5|TRBV5-6
ASTLGQINQPQH
>.|TRBJ2-2|TRBV11-3
ASSLDRGSGELF
>.|TRBJ1-3|TRBV5-1
ASSRDTVSSGNTIY
>few|TRBJ2-7|TRBV15
ATSGGLAGAYEQY
>few|TRBJ2-1|TRBV10-3
AISEPGGLADYNEQF
>few|TRBJ1-3|TRBV2
ASSDWDRAGGNTIY
>.|TRBJ2-1|TRBV4-1
ASSQLVTSGSGNEQF
>.|TRBJ1-2|TRBV25-1
ASSEFHGQGGSGYT
>few|TRBJ1-5|TRBV28
ASLQGPNQPQH
>.|TRBJ1-6|TRBV2
ASSEADTGLGSPLH
>few|TRBJ2-5|TRBV10-3
AIRTGTGGETQY
>few|TRBJ2-7|TRBV11-2
ASSLDRQGPYEQY
>.|TRBJ2-7|TRBV11-3
ASSPGTSNYEQY
>few|TRBJ1-5|TRBV28
ASSSTGAGQPQH
>.|TRBJ2-1|TRBV28
ASSFIWGQSYNEWQF
>.|TRBJ2-7|TRBV5-6
ASLERGSGSSYEQY
>.|TRBJ1-2|TRBV6-1
ASSEAQYNYGYT
>.|TRBJ2-4|TRBV7-8
ASSLTSGFINIQY
>.|TRBJ2-3|TRBV19
ASSRGGNTDTQY
>few|TRBJ2-1|TRBV28
ATTQGARNEQF
>.|TRBJ2-1|TRBV6-6
ASCPSGNNEQF
>few|TRBJ1-1|TRBV7-3
ASSAYRGSTEAF
>.|TRBJ1-1|TRBV11-1
ASSSQGGARNTEAF
>.|TRBJ2-7|TRBV4-1
ASSQDQGLADSSYEQY
>.|TRBJ1-4|TRBV28
ASSGGQLNEKLF
>few|TRBJ2-3|TRBV4-1
AGSQDITQY
>.|TRBJ2-1|TRBV11-3
ASSLEQGAGNEQF
>.|TRBJ2-7|TRBV6-6
ASSPNRINNEQY
>.|TRBJ1-5|TRBV6-1
ASTLEAEYQPQH
>few|TRBJ1-1|TRBV5-1
ASTMAGANTEAF
>.|TRBJ1-3|TRBV6-5
ATRDRDRDGNTIY
>.|TRBJ2-3|TRBV27
ASSQTSGGATDTQY
>few|TRBJ2-3|TRBV6-5
ASSSSTGRTQY
>few|TRBJ2-7|TRBV5-6
ASSFPLAGGLSDYEQY
>few|TRBJ1-1|TRBV19
ASRKTGGFEAF
>few|TRBJ2-1|TRBV5-4
ASSLTSGMSSYNEQF
>.|TRBJ2-7|TRBV6-6
ASSYPQKTGVEQY
>.|TRBJ2-1|TRBV21-1
ASSKYRPGAYNEQF
>.|TRBJ1-1|TRBV7-2
ASSTTGGRTEAF
>.|TRBJ1-2|TRBV27
ASSPSFVYGYT
>.|TRBJ1-6|TRBV23-1
ASSHPDRVYNSPLH
>.|TRBJ2-1|TRBV7-9
ASSFLSHEQF
>.|TRBJ2-5|TRBV7-2
ASSPQYQETQY
>few|TRBJ2-5|TRBV9
ASSVGAGGVTQY
>few|TRBJ2-1|TRBV6-1
ASSETRVSGQGGFNEQF
>few|TRBJ2-3|TRBV9
ASSVAQRGSDTQY